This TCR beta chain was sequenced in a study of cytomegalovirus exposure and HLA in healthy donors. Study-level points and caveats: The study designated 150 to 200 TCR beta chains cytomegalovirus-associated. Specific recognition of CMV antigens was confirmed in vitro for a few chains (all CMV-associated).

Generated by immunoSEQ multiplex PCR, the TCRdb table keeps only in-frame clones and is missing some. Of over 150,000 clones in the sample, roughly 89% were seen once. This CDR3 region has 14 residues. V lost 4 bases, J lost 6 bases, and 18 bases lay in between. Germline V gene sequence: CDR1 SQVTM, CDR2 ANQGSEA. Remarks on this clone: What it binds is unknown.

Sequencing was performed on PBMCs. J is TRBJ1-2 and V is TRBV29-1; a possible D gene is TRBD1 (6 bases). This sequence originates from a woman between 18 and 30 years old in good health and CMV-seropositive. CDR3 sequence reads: CSVVRGGNWDGYTF. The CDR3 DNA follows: TGCAGCGTTGTCAGGGGAGGGAACTGGGATGGCTACACCTTC.